The next 5 T cell receptor beta chains were all read from a single sample in a study of T cells after yellow fever vaccination. TCRdb passed the 5' RACE reads through MiXCR, listing each CDR3 protein once. The repertoire has about 260,000 distinct CDR3 sequences, more than 3.5% of them found once; the top ten carry around 19%. The specimen was PBMCs, collected 15 days after the yellow fever booster vaccination. The receptors were sampled from a man aged 18-30 years who received the YFV17D yellow fever vaccine.

There are many counts of this clonotype. The chain uses TRBV20-1 and TRBJ1-5; 9 bases match TRBD1. Germline CDR1 DFQATT, CDR2 SNEGSKA (reference sequence). The CDR3 runs to 14 residues. With 5 bases clipped from V and 4 bases from J, the junction kept 6 bases outside the gene matches. The CDR3 protein is CSARDRAGNQPQHF. For the CDR3, the DNA is TGCAGTGCTCGGGACAGGGCTGGAAATCAGCCCCAGCATTTT.

Many counts were recorded for this clonotype. J is TRBJ1-2 and V is TRBV4-3, with D possibly TRBD1 on 5 matching bases. This CDR3 spans 15 amino acids. V was clipped by 4 bases and J by 0 bases, with 12 bases between them. CDR1 and CDR2 from the germline V gene are LGHNA and YSLEER. The CDR3 here is CASSLGGIPNYGYTF. DNA of the CDR3: TGCGCCAGCAGCCTCGGGGGGATACCTAACTATGGCTACACCTTC.

This clonotype was seen many times. The gene calls are TRBV4-3 and TRBJ2-1, with D possibly called TRBD1 or TRBD2 (6 bases each). The V gene's germline CDR1 is LGHNA and CDR2 YSLEER. V gave up 0 bases and J gave up 9 bases, with 21 bases separating them. The CDR3 is made up of 17 amino acids. The CDR3 is CASSQDPWGAVGGEQFF. The CDR3 nucleotides are TGCGCCAGCAGCCAAGACCCGTGGGGGGCCGTCGGGGGTGAGCAGTTCTTC.

This clonotype was detected only a few times. The chain couples TRBV29-1 to TRBJ1-1; 7 positions agree with TRBD1. The CDR3 totals 15 residues. Germline CDR1 SQVTM, CDR2 ANQGSEA. The junction had 10 bases not matched to a gene; V was cut back by 6 bases and J by 0 bases. DNA for the CDR3: TGCAGCGTGGCACAGGGGTGGGGAATGAACACTGAAGCTTTCTTT. Protein: CSVAQGWGMNTEAFF.

This clonotype was observed many times. At one of its ends the junction is not consistent with the germline gene, which may arise from a read error. The chain joins TRBV11-2 to TRBJ2-1; D unclear. The CDR3 length is 12 residues. Germline V gene lookup returns CDR1 SGHAT and CDR2 FQNNGV. The CDR3 DNA is TGTGCCAGCAGCGGCCGGGTCCTGCAGACAATCTTC. Its protein is CASSGRVLQTIF.